The clone carrying this T cell receptor (beta chain) was counted only a few times. Its target is unknown. This specimen comes from a study of T cell responses to AZD1222 COVID-19 vaccine. Whole-study results and caveats: Across spike, vaccine-associated CD4 TCRs were found, dominant at 160-218 and 743-854.

The assay was immunoSEQ multiplex PCR, and TCRdb's table has in-frame clones only and misses some. The sample gives under 150,000 clones, roughly 92% of which show up once; 0.9% to 1.4% is in the top ten. The TCR sequence derives from an adult who received the AZD1222 COVID-19 vaccine. The specimen comprised peripheral blood, sampled 28 days after the second AZD1222 dose.

This CDR3 is CSVEGTGVEKLFF. In DNA form, the CDR3 reads TGCAGCGTTGAGGGGACAGGGGTAGAAAAACTGTTTTTT. The chain employs TRBV29-1 and TRBJ1-4, with 10 nucleotides matching TRBD1. This CDR3 comprises 13 residues. The junction had 3 bases not matched to a gene; V was cut back by 3 bases and J by 8 bases. Germline V CDR1 and CDR2: SQVTM, ANQGSEA.